Sequencing of this T cell receptor beta chain was carried out in a study of graft-versus-host responses after intestinal transplantation. Study-level information: Recipients uniformly received anti-thymocyte globulin induction, followed by tacrolimus and steroids for approximately 3 years. Study-wide results and caveats: An association linked early post-transplant HvG declines with peak circulating GvH clone levels.

Libraries were prepared by immunoSEQ multiplex PCR; TCRdb keeps only in-frame clonotypes and omits some of them. The sample lists tens of thousands of clones, 89% occurring once. Germline CDR1 SGHVS, CDR2 FQNEAQ. Trimming took 5 bases from V and 2 from J, leaving 16 bases between them. The CDR3 has 15 residues. Comments on this clone: What it binds is unknown.

This receptor was taken from a human donor who received an intestinal transplant. Sequencing used unstimulated CD8+ T cells sorted from spleen or lymph node cells, obtained before intestinal transplant. The rearrangement links TRBV7-8 to TRBJ2-7; D perhaps matches TRBD2 (6 bases). CDR3: CASSRPGALTYEQYF. For the CDR3, the DNA is TGTGCCAGCAGCCGCCCGGGAGCATTAACCTACGAGCAGTACTTC. Complete variable domain (other parts from reference TRBV7-8 and TRBJ2-7): GAGVSQSPRYKVAKRGQDVALRCDPISGHVSLFWYQQALGQGPEFLTYFQNEAQLDKSGLPSDRFFAERPEGSVSTLKIQRTQQEDSAVYLCASSRPGALTYEQYFGPGTRLTVT.